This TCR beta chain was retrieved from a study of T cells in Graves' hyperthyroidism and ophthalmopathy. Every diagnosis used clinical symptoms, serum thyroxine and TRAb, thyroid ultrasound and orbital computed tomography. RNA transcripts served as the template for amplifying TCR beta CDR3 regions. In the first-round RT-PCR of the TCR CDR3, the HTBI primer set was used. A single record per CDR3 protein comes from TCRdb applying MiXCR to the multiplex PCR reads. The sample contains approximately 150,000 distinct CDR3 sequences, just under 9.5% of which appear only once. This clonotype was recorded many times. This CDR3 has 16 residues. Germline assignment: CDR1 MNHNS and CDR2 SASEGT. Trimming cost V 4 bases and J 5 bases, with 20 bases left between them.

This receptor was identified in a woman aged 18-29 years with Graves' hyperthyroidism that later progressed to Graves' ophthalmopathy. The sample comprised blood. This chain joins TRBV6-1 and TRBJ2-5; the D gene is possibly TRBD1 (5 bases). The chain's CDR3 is CASSGTSRQRRETQYF. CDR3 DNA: TGTGCCAGCAGTGGGACCAGTCGACAGAGGCGGGAGACCCAGTACTTC.